This T cell receptor (beta chain) stems from a study of vaccination and CD4 T cells after COVID-19. CDR1 and CDR2 (germline): SGHRS, YFSETQ. This CDR3 contains 14 residues. The J segment lost 11 bases and the V segment lost 4 bases, leaving 8 bases of the junction unmatched. TCRdb analysed the PCR reads with MiXCR anew, one entry per CDR3 protein. Of approximately 19,000 distinct CDR3 sequences in the sample, 62% were seen once. This receptor was obtained from a human donor who had recovered from COVID-19. V gene TRBV5-1 combines with J gene TRBJ2-1; 11 bases match TRBD1. The sample consisted of CD4+ T cells from blood, taken before SARS-CoV-2 vaccination. CDR3 in amino acids: CASSPDRGRLQQFF. DNA of the CDR3: TGCGCCAGCAGCCCGGACAGGGGGCGCCTTCAGCAGTTCTTC.